The rows below give T cell receptor beta chains drawn from one sample of a study of graft-versus-host responses after intestinal transplantation. Sequencing was performed with immunoSEQ multiplex PCR; in TCRdb, only in-frame clones are kept and a portion is missing. The sample consists of 15,000 or so clones, 33% of them appearing once. Sequenced here: alloreactive CD4+ T cells from a mixed lymphocyte reaction culture, sampled before intestinal transplant. The receptors shown here come from a human patient who received an intestinal transplant. CDR3s include the opening cysteine and the closing phenylalanine or tryptophan. The D gene is left open where the match is weak. Some rows have no size entry. The others give once, few or many, or a class for an expanded clone.

d_call,v_call,j_call,clone_size,cdr3_aa,cdr3_nt
TRBD1,TRBV9,TRBJ2-5,-,CASSVGGTGETQYF,TGTGCCAGCAGCGTAGGGGGGACAGGAGAGACCCAGTACTTC
TRBD2,TRBV19,TRBJ2-3,-,CASNRAGGKDTQYF,TGTGCCAGTAACCGAGCGGGGGGGAAAGATACGCAGTATTTT
-,TRBV10-3,TRBJ1-6,-,CAISEFRQDNSPLHF,TGTGCCATCAGTGAATTCAGACAGGATAATTCACCCCTCCACTTT
TRBD2,TRBV18,TRBJ2-1,-,CASSPLAGSSYNEQFF,TGTGCCAGCTCACCTCTAGCGGGGAGCTCCTACAATGAGCAGTTCTTC
-,TRBV6-5,TRBJ2-2,-,CASSYRGYTGELFF,TGTGCCAGCAGTTACAGGGGGTACACCGGGGAGCTGTTTTTT
TRBD2,TRBV18,TRBJ2-2,-,CASSPRLAGGPSTGELFF,TGTGCCAGCTCACCACGACTAGCGGGAGGCCCAAGCACCGGGGAGCTGTTTTTT
-,TRBV2,TRBJ2-3,-,CASSERSNTQYF,TGTGCCAGCAGTGAAAGGTCTAATACGCAGTATTTT
-,TRBV5-1,TRBJ1-4,-,CASSPRQATVNEKLFF,TGCGCCAGCAGCCCCCGACAGGCCACCGTCAATGAAAAACTGTTTTTT
-,TRBV7-9,TRBJ2-2,few,CASRLQGTGELFF,TGTGCCAGCAGACTACAGGGTACCGGGGAGCTGTTTTTT
-,TRBV30,TRBJ1-1,-,CAWSLGPEAFF,TGTGCCTGGAGTCTGGGTCCTGAAGCTTTCTTT
-,TRBV5-4,TRBJ2-5,-,CASSLSLTGYQETQYF,TGTGCCAGCAGCTTGTCCTTGACGGGGTACCAAGAGACCCAGTACTTC
-,TRBV6-5,TRBJ1-5,-,CASSYAGQGSNQPQHF,TGTGCCAGTAGTTACGCAGGGCAGGGTAGCAATCAGCCCCAGCATTTT
TRBD2,TRBV11-2,TRBJ2-3,few,CASSSRLAGGVSTDTQYF,TGTGCCAGCAGCTCCCGACTAGCGGGGGGGGTTTCGACAGATACGCAGTATTTT
-,TRBV5-1,TRBJ2-5,-,CASSLVSETQYF,TGCGCCAGCAGCTTGGTTTCAGAGACCCAGTACTTC
-,TRBV7-6,TRBJ2-1,few,CASSSTDTGLEQFF,TGTGCCAGCAGCTCTACCGATACAGGGCTTGAGCAGTTCTTC
-,TRBV2,TRBJ2-7,few,CASNLRLAYEQYF,TGTGCCAGCAATCTCAGACTTGCCTACGAGCAGTACTTC
TRBD1,TRBV6-6,TRBJ2-5,-,CASSYRFRDRVRTQYF,TGTGCCAGCAGTTATAGGTTCAGGGACAGGGTTAGAACCCAGTACTTC
-,TRBV5-1,TRBJ2-3,once,CASSLAREVGDTQYF,TGCGCCAGCAGCCTCGCCAGGGAGGTTGGGGATACGCAGTATTTT
TRBD2,TRBV6-1,TRBJ2-1,few,CASVNGRAGMGEQFF,TGTGCCAGCGTAAACGGGAGGGCCGGGATGGGTGAGCAGTTCTTC
-,TRBV6-4,TRBJ1-5,-,CASSDQANRVGLDQPQHF,TGTGCCAGCAGTGACCAGGCTAACAGGGTGGGCCTAGATCAGCCCCAGCATTTT
TRBD1,TRBV18,TRBJ2-2,medium-sized,CASSQRTTTGAGELFF,TGTGCCAGCTCACAAAGGACCACGACAGGGGCCGGGGAGCTGTTTTTT
-,TRBV19,TRBJ1-5,medium-sized,CASSPPWKGSNQPQHF,TGTGCCAGTAGTCCACCCTGGAAGGGAAGCAATCAGCCCCAGCATTTT
TRBD2,TRBV29-1,TRBJ2-3,-,CSVAGGGTTDTQYF,TGCAGCGTCGCGGGGGGCGGGACTACAGATACGCAGTATTTT
-,TRBV20-1,TRBJ2-3,few,CSASLRDTQYF,TGCAGTGCTAGTCTCCGAGATACGCAGTATTTT
-,TRBV11-2,TRBJ1-2,medium-sized,CASSLSGRGDGYTF,TGTGCCAGCAGCCTAAGCGGCAGGGGCGATGGCTACACCTTC
-,TRBV7-9,TRBJ1-6,few,CASEPGNYNSPLHF,TGTGCCAGCGAGCCGGGGAATTATAATTCACCCCTCCACTTT
TRBD1,TRBV5-4,TRBJ2-5,few,CASSLEDRATQYF,TGTGCCAGCAGCTTGGAGGACAGGGCCACCCAGTACTTC
-,TRBV4-1,TRBJ2-3,few,CASSLRRIHTTDTQYF,TGCGCCAGCAGCCTAAGACGGATTCACACCACAGATACGCAGTATTTT
TRBD1,TRBV4-1,TRBJ2-1,-,CASSPQGDRYNEQFF,TGCGCCAGCAGCCCTCAGGGGGATCGATACAATGAGCAGTTCTTC
-,TRBV2,TRBJ1-5,-,CASSGIGGPNQPQHF,TGTGCCAGCAGTGGGATCGGGGGACCCAATCAGCCCCAGCATTTT
-,TRBV18,TRBJ1-1,-,CASSATGRGTEAFF,TGTGCCAGCTCAGCTACAGGGCGCGGTACTGAAGCTTTCTTT
TRBD2,TRBV5-6,TRBJ2-3,-,CASSLGGGLATTDTQYF,TGTGCCAGCAGCTTGGGAGGGGGACTAGCGACCACAGATACGCAGTATTTT
-,TRBV2,TRBJ2-2,-,CASIGGVNTGELFF,TGTGCCAGCATCGGCGGGGTGAATACCGGGGAGCTGTTTTTT
-,TRBV7-3,TRBJ2-3,few,CASSQGLDTQYF,TGTGCCAGCAGCCAGGGGCTAGATACGCAGTATTTT
TRBD1,TRBV7-2,TRBJ1-3,-,CASSPRTGEKAGNTIYF,TGTGCCAGCAGCCCGAGGACAGGGGAGAAGGCTGGAAACACCATATATTTT
-,TRBV5-1,TRBJ2-7,-,CASSLKGEENEQYF,TGCGCCAGCAGCTTGAAGGGGGAGGAGAACGAGCAGTACTTC
TRBD1,TRBV5-1,TRBJ2-5,-,CASSLTGGEETQYF,TGCGCCAGCAGCTTGACAGGGGGCGAAGAGACCCAGTACTTC
TRBD1,TRBV19,TRBJ2-4,-,CASSMTGAKNIQYF,TGTGCCAGTAGTATGACAGGGGCCAAAAACATTCAGTACTTC
TRBD2,TRBV10-3,TRBJ2-7,medium-sized,CAIKSLAGGAYEQYF,TGTGCCATCAAGTCTCTAGCGGGGGGGGCCTACGAGCAGTACTTC
TRBD2,TRBV15,TRBJ2-5,medium-sized,CATSRAGGSQTQYF,TGTGCCACCAGCAGAGCGGGGGGATCGCAGACCCAGTACTTC
TRBD1,TRBV19,TRBJ1-5,-,CASSLATGLERHF,TGTGCCAGTAGTCTCGCGACAGGGTTAGAGCGGCATTTT
TRBD2,TRBV6-5,TRBJ2-7,few,CASSQQRTSGEEQYF,TGTGCCAGCAGTCAACAGAGGACTAGCGGGGAGGAGCAGTACTTC